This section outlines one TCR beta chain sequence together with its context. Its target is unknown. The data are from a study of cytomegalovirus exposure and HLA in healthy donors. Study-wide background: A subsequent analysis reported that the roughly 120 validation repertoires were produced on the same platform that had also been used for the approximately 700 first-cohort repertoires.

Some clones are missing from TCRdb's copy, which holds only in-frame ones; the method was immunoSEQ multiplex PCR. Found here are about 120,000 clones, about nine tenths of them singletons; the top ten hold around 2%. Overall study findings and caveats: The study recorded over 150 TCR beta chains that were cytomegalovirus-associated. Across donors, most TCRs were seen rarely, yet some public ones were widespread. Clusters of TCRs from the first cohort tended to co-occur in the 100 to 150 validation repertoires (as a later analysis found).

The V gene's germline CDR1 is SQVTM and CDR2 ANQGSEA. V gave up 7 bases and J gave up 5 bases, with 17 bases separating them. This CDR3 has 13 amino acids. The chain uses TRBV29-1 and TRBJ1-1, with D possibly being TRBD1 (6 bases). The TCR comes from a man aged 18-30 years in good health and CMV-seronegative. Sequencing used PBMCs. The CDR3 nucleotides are TGCAGCGCTATGGGACATGGGATAACTGAAGCTTTCTTT. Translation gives CSAMGHGITEAFF.